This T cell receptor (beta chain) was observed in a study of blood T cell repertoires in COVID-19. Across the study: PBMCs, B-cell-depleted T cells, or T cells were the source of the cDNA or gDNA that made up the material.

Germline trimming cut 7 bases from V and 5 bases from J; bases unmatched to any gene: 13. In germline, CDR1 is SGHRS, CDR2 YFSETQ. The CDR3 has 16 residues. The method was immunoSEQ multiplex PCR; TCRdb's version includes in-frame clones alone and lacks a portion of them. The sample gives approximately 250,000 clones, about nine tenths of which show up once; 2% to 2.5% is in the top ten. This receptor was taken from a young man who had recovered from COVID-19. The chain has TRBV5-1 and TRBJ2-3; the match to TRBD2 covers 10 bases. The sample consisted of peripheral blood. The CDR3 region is CASRSGGALNIDTQYF. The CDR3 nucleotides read TGCGCCAGCCGGAGCGGGGGGGCTCTTAATATAGATACGCAGTATTTT.